Listed below are T cell receptor beta chains from one sample, sequenced in a study of neurological immune-mediated disorders. TCRdb redid the calling of the 5' RACE reads with MiXCR, one entry per CDR3 protein. The sample has 84,000 or so distinct CDR3 sequences, 3.5% to 4.5% seen once; the top ten hold over 5.5%. Sequencing was done on a sample of PBMCs. The receptors were sampled from a woman aged 55-70 years with multiple sclerosis. Both conserved end residues are part of each CDR3. D genes are given only for firm matches. Only part of the rows carry a size: once, few, many, or a class if the clone is expanded.

d_gene | abundance | j_gene | v_gene | CDR3aa | CDR3nt
NA | many | TRBJ2-5 | TRBV10-3 | CAISELAGETQYF | TGTGCCATCAGTGAACTAGCTGGGGAGACCCAGTACTTC
TRBD1 | NA | TRBJ1-4 | TRBV3-1 | CASSQGQGVANEKLFF | TGTGCCAGCAGCCAAGGACAGGGAGTTGCTAATGAAAAACTGTTTTTT
TRBD1 | many | TRBJ1-1 | TRBV20-1 | CSAGGDRRPVF | TGCAGTGCTGGCGGGGACAGGCGACCCGTCTTT
NA | NA | TRBJ1-1 | TRBV19 | CASSRDRMNTEAFF | TGTGCCAGTAGTCGTGACCGCATGAACACTGAAGCTTTCTTT
NA | NA | TRBJ1-5 | TRBV27 | CASSLLGKGGGQPQHF | TGTGCCAGCAGTTTATTGGGTAAGGGAGGCGGTCAGCCCCAGCATTTT
TRBD1 | many | TRBJ2-5 | TRBV5-1 | CASSPRDSGETQYF | TGCGCCAGCAGCCCCCGGGACAGCGGAGAGACCCAGTACTTC
NA | many | TRBJ1-5 | TRBV5-5 | CASSLIQGNQPQHF | TGTGCCAGCAGCTTGATACAGGGCAATCAGCCCCAGCATTTT
TRBD1 | many | TRBJ1-3 | TRBV12-3/TRBV12-4 | CASIIGDSFSGNTIYF | TGTGCCAGCATCATAGGGGACAGTTTCTCTGGAAACACCATATATTTT
NA | many | TRBJ1-3 | TRBV7-2 | CASSLGPVSGNTIYF | TGTGCCAGCAGCTTAGGACCGGTCTCTGGAAACACCATATATTTT
TRBD1 | many | TRBJ2-1 | TRBV12-3/TRBV12-4 | CASSLRGLGSRYNEQFF | TGTGCCAGCAGTTTAAGGGGGCTAGGTTCCCGTTACAATGAGCAGTTCTTC
NA | many | TRBJ2-7 | TRBV6-6 | CASSLRAGEQYF | TGTGCCAGCAGTCTCAGGGCAGGGGAGCAGTACTTC
NA | many | TRBJ1-1 | TRBV12-3/TRBV12-4 | CASSRQVPTEAFF | TGTGCCAGCAGCAGACAGGTTCCCACTGAAGCTTTCTTT
NA | many | TRBJ1-1 | TRBV20-1 | CSARRAVSTEAFF | TGCAGTGCTAGAAGGGCGGTGAGCACTGAAGCTTTCTTT
TRBD1 | many | TRBJ1-4 | TRBV4-1 | CASSQGQSLNEKLFF | TGCGCCAGCAGCCAGGGACAGTCCTTAAATGAAAAACTGTTTTTT
TRBD2 | many | TRBJ2-1 | TRBV5-1 | CASSLTGGPGEQFF | TGCGCCAGCAGCTTGACGGGGGGGCCTGGTGAGCAGTTCTTC
NA | many | TRBJ1-1 | TRBV5-1 | CASSLVGGWDTEAFF | TGCGCCAGCAGCTTGGTTGGGGGATGGGACACTGAAGCTTTCTTT
TRBD1 | many | TRBJ1-2 | TRBV20-1 | CSAQPRMTGKYGYTF | TGCAGTGCCCAACCCCGAATGACAGGGAAATATGGCTACACCTTC
TRBD1 | many | TRBJ2-1 | TRBV11-2 | CASSISLGQELGRKKNEQFF | TGTGCCAGCAGCATATCCTTAGGACAGGAACTGGGTAGAAAGAAGAATGAGCAGTTCTTC
NA | many | TRBJ1-2 | TRBV4-2 | CASSQDRTGRNYGYTF | TGTGCCAGCAGCCAAGATAGAACAGGGAGGAACTATGGCTACACCTTC
TRBD2 | many | TRBJ2-5 | TRBV12-3/TRBV12-4 | CASSPGTTGETQYF | TGTGCCAGCAGTCCCGGGACTACGGGGGAGACCCAGTACTTC
NA | many | TRBJ1-1 | TRBV18 | CASSPSVAANTEAFF | TGTGCCAGCTCACCCTCGGTTGCAGCGAACACTGAAGCTTTCTTT
NA | many | TRBJ1-1 | TRBV7-2 | CASSLGDGLEAFF | TGTGCCAGCAGCTTGGGGGACGGACTTGAAGCTTTCTTT
NA | many | TRBJ2-1 | TRBV12-3/TRBV12-4 | CASKILSTGSQFF | TGTGCCAGCAAGATTCTCTCGACCGGCTCGCAGTTCTTC
TRBD1 | many | TRBJ1-1 | TRBV7-6 | CASSAGTANTEAFF | TGTGCCAGCAGCGCCGGGACAGCGAACACTGAAGCTTTCTTT
TRBD2 | many | TRBJ2-1 | TRBV24-1 | CATSEGSGGYNEQFF | TGTGCCACCAGTGAGGGGAGCGGGGGATACAATGAGCAGTTCTTC
TRBD1 | many | TRBJ1-4 | TRBV5-1 | CASRGDSNEKLFF | TGCGCCAGCAGAGGGGACAGCAATGAAAAACTGTTTTTT
NA | many | TRBJ1-5 | TRBV20-1 | CSALPGANQPQHF | TGCAGTGCCCTCCCTGGAGCCAATCAGCCCCAGCATTTT
NA | medium-sized | TRBJ2-2 | TRBV7-7 | CASSSAGTANTGELFF | TGTGCTAGCAGCTCCGCAGGGACCGCGAACACCGGGGAGCTGTTTTTT
TRBD2 | many | TRBJ2-5 | TRBV20-1 | CSASSLAGGRETQYF | TGCAGTGCTAGTTCCCTAGCGGGGGGGCGGGAGACCCAGTACTTC
NA | many | TRBJ2-2 | TRBV5-1 | CASSTYGDTGELFF | TGCGCCAGCAGCACATACGGGGACACCGGGGAGCTGTTTTTT
NA | NA | TRBJ1-2 | TRBV7-9 | CASSLAAGTNYDYTF | TGTGCCAGCAGCTTAGCGGCAGGGACAAACTATGACTACACCTTC
NA | many | TRBJ1-2 | TRBV6-4 | CASSPSTGEEVGYTF | TGTGCCAGCAGTCCTTCGACAGGAGAAGAGGTGGGCTACACCTTC
NA | many | TRBJ2-1 | TRBV5-1 | CASSPAGTFYNEQFF | TGCGCCAGCAGCCCAGCCGGGACTTTCTACAATGAGCAGTTCTTC
NA | many | TRBJ1-2 | TRBV5-1 | CASSLDPADLRYGYTF | TGCGCCAGCAGCTTGGACCCCGCAGACCTACGCTATGGCTACACCTTC
TRBD1 | many | TRBJ2-7 | TRBV6-5 | CASQADRVSSEQYF | TGTGCCAGCCAGGCGGACAGGGTCAGCTCCGAGCAGTACTTC
TRBD1 | many | TRBJ1-6 | TRBV5-1 | CASSLQPGQGANSPLHF | TGCGCCAGCAGCCTACAGCCCGGACAGGGGGCTAATTCACCCCTCCACTTT
NA | many | TRBJ2-7 | TRBV3-1 | CASSRVGGDYEQYF | TGTGCCAGCAGCCGGGTAGGAGGGGACTACGAGCAGTACTTC
TRBD2 | many | TRBJ2-1 | TRBV10-3 | CAISGASGGGEQFF | TGTGCCATCAGTGGAGCTAGCGGGGGGGGTGAGCAGTTCTTC
NA | many | TRBJ1-3 | TRBV6-5 | CASSTTQGISGNTIYF | TGTGCCAGCAGTACAACACAGGGCATCTCTGGAAACACCATATATTTT
TRBD1 | many | TRBJ1-1 | TRBV5-1 | CASSLVAGGANTEAFF | TGCGCCAGCAGCTTGGTGGCAGGGGGCGCGAACACTGAAGCTTTCTTT
NA | many | TRBJ2-5 | TRBV7-7 | CASSLCSSQYF | TGTGCTAGCAGCTTATGTTCCTCCCAGTACTTC
NA | many | TRBJ2-5 | TRBV5-1 | CASSRTHSGGAETQYF | TGCGCCAGCAGCCGTACCCATTCGGGGGGCGCGGAGACCCAGTACTTC
NA | many | TRBJ1-6 | TRBV20-1 | CSARHSSYNSPLHF | TGCAGTGCTAGACATAGCTCCTATAATTCACCCCTCCACTTT